This TCR beta chain emerged from a study of control samples from healthy donors and cancer patients. Here immunoSEQ multiplex PCR was the method, and the copy in TCRdb shows in-frame clones only, minus some. The sample yields under 450,000 clones, over 75% seen once. The receptor was isolated from a man aged 35-49 years with head and neck cancer. The specimen sequenced was PBMCs.

The CDR3: CASSQDPPGELFF. The DNA of the CDR3 is TGCGCCAGCAGCCAAGATCCCCCCGGGGAGCTGTTTTTT. V and J are TRBV4-3 and TRBJ2-2; no definite D call. V was cut by 0 bases and J by 6 bases, with 5 bases left in between. Germline lookup yields CDR1 LGHNA and CDR2 YSLEER. CDR3 length: 13 residues.